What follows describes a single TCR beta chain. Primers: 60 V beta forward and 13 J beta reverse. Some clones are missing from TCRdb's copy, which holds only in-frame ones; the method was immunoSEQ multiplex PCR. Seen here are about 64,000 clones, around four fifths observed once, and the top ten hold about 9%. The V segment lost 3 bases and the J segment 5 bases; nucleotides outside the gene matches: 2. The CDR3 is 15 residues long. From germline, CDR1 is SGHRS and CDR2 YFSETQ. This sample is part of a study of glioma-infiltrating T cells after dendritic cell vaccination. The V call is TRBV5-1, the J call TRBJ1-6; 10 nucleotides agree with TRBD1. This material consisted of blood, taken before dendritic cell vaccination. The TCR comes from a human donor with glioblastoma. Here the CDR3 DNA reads TGCGCCAGCAGCTCCGGACAGGGGGATAATTCACCCCTCCACTTT. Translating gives CASSSGQGDNSPLHF.